This T cell receptor (beta chain) was profiled in a study of early T cells in non-severe SARS-CoV-2 infection. On the study more broadly: The study sequenced bulk RNA from unsorted whole blood, with chains unpaired.

As regards this clonotype: As yet, its antigen is unknown.

Trimming removed 6 bases from V and 2 bases from J, with 17 bases in between. The CDR3 loop spans 15 amino acids. In germline, CDR1 is MDHEN, CDR2 SYDVKM. Unique molecular identifiers were attached to individual cDNA molecules. TCRdb itself ran the 5' RACE reads through MiXCR, one entry per CDR3 protein. The sample lists under 40,000 distinct CDR3 sequences, 5.9% occurring once. Study-wide points: VDJdb-based matching was biased toward anti-spike CD8 responses and missed private and CD4 specificities.

The clonotype originates from an adult who was a healthcare worker with PCR-confirmed SARS-CoV-2 infection or an uninfected control (not recorded which). Sequenced: whole blood. The V gene is TRBV28, the J gene TRBJ2-7; weak D call: TRBD1 (6 bases). The DNA for the CDR3 is TGTGCCAGCAGCTATGGGAGAAGGGGGACCTACGAGCAGTACTTC. As protein: CASSYGRRGTYEQYF.